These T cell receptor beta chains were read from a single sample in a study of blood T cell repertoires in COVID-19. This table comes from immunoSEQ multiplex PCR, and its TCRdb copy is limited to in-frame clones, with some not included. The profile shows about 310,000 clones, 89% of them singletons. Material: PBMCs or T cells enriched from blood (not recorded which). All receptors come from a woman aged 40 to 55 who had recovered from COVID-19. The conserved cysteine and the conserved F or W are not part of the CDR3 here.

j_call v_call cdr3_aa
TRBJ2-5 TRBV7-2 ASSSGLAGVAETQY
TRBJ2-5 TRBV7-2 ASSLRTSGGRGETQY
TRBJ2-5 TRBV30 AWSPSDRDQETQY
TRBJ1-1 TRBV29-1 SVERGAYTEAF
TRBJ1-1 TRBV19 ASTERTGTGRTEAF
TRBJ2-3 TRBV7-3 ASSREGLAGVDTQY
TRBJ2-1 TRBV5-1 ASSLTTTSGSGNEQF
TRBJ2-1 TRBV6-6 ASGIGLAGNYNEQF
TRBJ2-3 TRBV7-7 ASSLVGGPTDTQY
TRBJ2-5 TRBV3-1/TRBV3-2 ASSLAGRETQY